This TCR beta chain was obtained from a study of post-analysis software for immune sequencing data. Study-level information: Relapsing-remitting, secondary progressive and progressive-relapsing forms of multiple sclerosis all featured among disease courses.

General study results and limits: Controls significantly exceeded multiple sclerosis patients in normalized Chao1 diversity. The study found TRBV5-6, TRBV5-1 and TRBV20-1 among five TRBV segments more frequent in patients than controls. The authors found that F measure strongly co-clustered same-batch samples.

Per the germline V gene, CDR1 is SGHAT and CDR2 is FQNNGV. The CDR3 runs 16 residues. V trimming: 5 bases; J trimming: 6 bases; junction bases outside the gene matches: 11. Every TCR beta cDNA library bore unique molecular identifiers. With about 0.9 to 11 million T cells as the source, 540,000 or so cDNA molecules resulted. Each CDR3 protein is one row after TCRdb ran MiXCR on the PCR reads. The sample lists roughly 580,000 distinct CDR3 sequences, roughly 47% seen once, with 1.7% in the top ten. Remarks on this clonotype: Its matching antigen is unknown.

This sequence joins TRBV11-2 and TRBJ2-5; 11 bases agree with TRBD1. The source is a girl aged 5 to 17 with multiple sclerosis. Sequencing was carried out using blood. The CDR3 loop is CASSVLGTGGEKTQYF. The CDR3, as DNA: TGTGCCAGCAGCGTCCTCGGGACAGGGGGTGAGAAGACCCAGTACTTC.